What follows is one TCR beta chain and its context. These data originate in a study of blood T cell repertoires in COVID-19. Across the whole study: The analysed material was cDNA or gDNA that came from T cells, B-cell-depleted T cells, or PBMCs.

Two negative PCRs, clearance, or symptom resolution characterized the recovered Cohort 3 donors. Germline lookup yields CDR1 SGDLS and CDR2 YYNGEE. V lost 3 bases, J lost 3 bases, and 3 bases stayed unmatched. The CDR3 contains 15 residues. Under the authors' procedure: By means of reference gene primer amplification, nucleated cell counts were estimated. Sequencing was performed with immunoSEQ multiplex PCR; in TCRdb, only in-frame clones are kept and a portion is missing. V and J calls and clone size are given by that table; D and trimming were obtained from the DNA. The sample holds approximately 180,000 clones, 80% to 90% seen once.

The receptor was isolated from a man aged 50 to 59 who had recovered from COVID-19. The sample was PBMCs or T cells enriched from blood (not recorded which). The chain couples TRBV9 to TRBJ1-1; 12 bases fit TRBD1. The CDR3 is CASSAGTGGDTEAFF. CDR3 nucleotide sequence: TGTGCCAGCAGCGCCGGGACAGGGGGCGACACTGAAGCTTTCTTT. The full variable domain, its missing parts supplied by reference TRBV9 and TRBJ1-1, is DSGVTQTPKHLITATGQRVTLRCSPRSGDLSVYWYQQSLDQGLQFLIQYYNGEERAKGNILERFSAQQFPDLHSELNLSSLELGDSALYFCASSAGTGGDTEAFFGQGTRLTVV.